This T cell receptor beta chain was sequenced in a study of tumor and adjacent non-tumor tissue in lung cancer. As for the study in general: Histology: 12 adenocarcinoma, 2 squamous cell carcinoma, 1 small cell lung cancer.

This sample's RNA came from whole unsorted tissue. More than 3 cm separated this lung sample from the edge of the tumor. The germline V gene encodes CDR1 MNHEY and CDR2 SVGAGI. Trimming removed 4 bases at V and 8 bases at J, with 14 bases between. The CDR3 consists of 13 residues. Three rounds of nested PCR, following a modified ARM-PCR protocol, produced the TCRbeta library. Each CDR3 protein gets one entry after TCRdb re-called the multiplex PCR reads with MiXCR. The sample yields more than 85,000 distinct CDR3 sequences, 60% to 80% seen once. The chain combines TRBV6-5 with TRBJ1-1, with a tentative D call TRBD1 (6 bases). Sequenced: distant non-tumor lung tissue. This TCR came from a man in his thirties or forties with non-small cell lung cancer. CDR3 sequence reads: CASSLDRKTEAFF. The CDR3 bases are TGTGCCAGCAGTTTAGACAGGAAGACAGAAGCTTTCTTT.